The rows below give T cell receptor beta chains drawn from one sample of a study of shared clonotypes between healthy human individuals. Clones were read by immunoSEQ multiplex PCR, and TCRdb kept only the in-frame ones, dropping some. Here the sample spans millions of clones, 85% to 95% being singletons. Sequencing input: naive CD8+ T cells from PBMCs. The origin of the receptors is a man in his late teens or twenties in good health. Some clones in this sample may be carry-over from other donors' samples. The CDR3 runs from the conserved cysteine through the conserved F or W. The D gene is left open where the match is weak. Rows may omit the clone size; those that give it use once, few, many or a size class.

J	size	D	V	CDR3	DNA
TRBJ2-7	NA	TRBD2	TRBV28	CASSWTRPSYEQYF	TGTGCCAGCAGTTGGACTAGACCCTCCTACGAGCAGTACTTC
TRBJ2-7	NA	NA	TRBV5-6	CASSRGSPLEQYF	TGTGCCAGCAGTCGGGGGAGCCCTCTCGAGCAGTACTTC
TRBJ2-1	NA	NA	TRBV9	CASSSRGGGVNEQFF	TGTGCCAGCAGCTCCCGTGGAGGGGGGGTGAATGAGCAGTTCTTC
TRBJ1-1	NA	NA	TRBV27	CASSPGPTELAEAFF	TGTGCCAGCAGTCCGGGCCCGACAGAGCTGGCTGAAGCTTTCTTT
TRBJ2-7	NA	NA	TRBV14	CASSQDPGGEQYF	TGTGCCAGCAGCCAAGATCCAGGAGGGGAGCAGTACTTC
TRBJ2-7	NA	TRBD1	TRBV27	CASSLTGDPEQYF	TGTGCCAGCAGTTTAACAGGGGACCCCGAGCAGTACTTC
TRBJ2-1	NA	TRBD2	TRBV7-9	CASSLGGGPNEQFF	TGTGCCAGCAGCTTAGGGGGAGGGCCCAATGAGCAGTTCTTC
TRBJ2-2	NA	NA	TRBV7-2	CASSKIGPPGAYTGELFF	TGTGCCAGCAGTAAAATCGGACCCCCTGGGGCGTACACCGGGGAGCTGTTTTTT
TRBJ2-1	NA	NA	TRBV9	CASSVGGDEQFF	TGTGCCAGCAGCGTAGGAGGTGATGAGCAGTTCTTC
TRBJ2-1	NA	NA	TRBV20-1	CSTQRGSEQFF	TGCAGTACCCAGAGAGGGAGTGAGCAGTTCTTC
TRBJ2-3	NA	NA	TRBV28	CASSLATVVLSEDTQYF	TGTGCCAGCAGTTTAGCAACGGTAGTACTGAGCGAGGATACGCAGTATTTT
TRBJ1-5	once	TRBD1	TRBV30	CALGSTGCLEFQPQHF	TGTGCCCTGGGTTCGACAGGGTGTCTTGAGTTTCAGCCCCAGCATTTT
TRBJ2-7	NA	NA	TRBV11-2	CASSLEAPGHSYSYEQYF	TGTGCCAGCAGCTTAGAGGCCCCCGGACACTCTTACTCCTACGAGCAGTACTTC
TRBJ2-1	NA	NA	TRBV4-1	CASSQDSRGRDNEQFF	TGCGCCAGCAGCCAAGATTCGAGGGGGAGGGACAATGAGCAGTTCTTC
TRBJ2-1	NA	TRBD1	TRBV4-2	CASSPTGQGYNEQFF	TGTGCCAGCAGCCCAACGGGACAGGGTTACAATGAGCAGTTCTTC
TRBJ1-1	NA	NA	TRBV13	CASSYPGRRNTEAFF	TGTGCCAGCAGCTACCCGGGACGTAGGAACACTGAAGCTTTCTTT
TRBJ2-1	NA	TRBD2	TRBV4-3	CASSQIAGTSGRYLGHNEQFF	TGCGCCAGCAGCCAAATAGCCGGGACCAGCGGGAGGTACCTCGGGCACAATGAGCAGTTCTTC
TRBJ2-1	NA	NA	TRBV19	CASSSLQSYNEQFF	TGTGCCAGTAGTAGCCTTCAATCCTACAATGAGCAGTTCTTC
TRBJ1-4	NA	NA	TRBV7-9	CASSFDGTWGVGEKLFF	TGTGCCAGCAGCTTTGACGGGACATGGGGTGTGGGTGAAAAACTGTTTTTT
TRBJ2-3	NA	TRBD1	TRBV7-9	CASSGQVKTDTQYF	TGTGCCAGCAGTGGACAGGTTAAGACAGATACGCAGTATTTT
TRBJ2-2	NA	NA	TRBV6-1	CASGPGPANTGELFF	TGTGCCAGTGGGCCAGGCCCTGCGAACACCGGGGAGCTGTTTTTT
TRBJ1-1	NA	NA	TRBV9	CASSVSRFDTEAFF	TGTGCCAGCAGCGTCTCCCGGTTCGACACTGAAGCTTTCTTT
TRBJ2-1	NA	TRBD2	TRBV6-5	CASSAGRADEQFF	TGTGCCAGCAGTGCCGGGAGGGCCGATGAGCAGTTCTTC
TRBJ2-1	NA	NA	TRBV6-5	CASSNGNEQFF	TGTGCCAGCAGTAACGGCAATGAGCAGTTCTTC
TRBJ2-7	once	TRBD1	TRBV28	CASSQKSRTGNPYEQYF	TGTGCCAGCAGCCAAAAAAGCCGGACAGGGAATCCCTACGAGCAGTACTTC
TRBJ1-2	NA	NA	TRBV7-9	CASSSGGPRYGYTF	TGTGCCAGCAGCTCAGGCGGGCCCCGATATGGCTACACCTTC
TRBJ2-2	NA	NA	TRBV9	CASTRLTTGELFF	TGTGCCAGCACTAGACTTACAACCGGGGAGCTGTTTTTT
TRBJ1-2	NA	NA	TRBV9	CASSVQNNYGYTF	TGTGCCAGCAGCGTACAGAATAACTATGGCTACACCTTC
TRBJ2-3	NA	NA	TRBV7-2	CASSLVLGTDTQYF	TGTGCCAGCAGCTTAGTCTTGGGGACAGATACGCAGTATTTT
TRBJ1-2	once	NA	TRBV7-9	CASSLALMYGYTF	TGTGCCAGCAGCTTAGCACTGATGTATGGCTACACCTTC
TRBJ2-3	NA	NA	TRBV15	CATSGPGRGLLTDTQYF	TGTGCCACCAGCGGCCCGGGCAGGGGCCTCCTCACAGATACGCAGTATTTT
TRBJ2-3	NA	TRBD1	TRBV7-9	CASSSGGRLSTDTQYF	TGTGCCAGCAGCTCAGGGGGTCGGTTAAGCACAGATACGCAGTATTTT
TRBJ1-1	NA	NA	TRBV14	CASSQLQGTGTEAFF	TGTGCCAGCAGCCAACTACAGGGCACGGGCACTGAAGCTTTCTTT
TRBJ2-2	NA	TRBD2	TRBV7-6	CASSLGVPGLAGVTGELFF	TGTGCCAGCAGCTTAGGTGTCCCGGGACTAGCGGGAGTAACCGGGGAGCTGTTTTTT
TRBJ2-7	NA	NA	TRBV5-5	CASSLDRGGYEQYF	TGTGCCAGCAGCTTAGACCGAGGGGGCTACGAGCAGTACTTC
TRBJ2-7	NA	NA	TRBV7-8	CASSLGGAGEQYF	TGTGCCAGCAGCTTAGGCGGGGCTGGCGAGCAGTACTTC
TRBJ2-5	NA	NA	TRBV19	CASSIVNSQETQYF	TGTGCCAGTAGTATAGTGAACAGTCAAGAGACCCAGTACTTC
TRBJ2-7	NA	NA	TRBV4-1	CASSQGGTSYEQYF	TGCGCCAGCAGCCAAGGAGGTACCTCCTACGAGCAGTACTTC
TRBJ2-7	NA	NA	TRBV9	CASSVFDSSYEQYF	TGTGCCAGCAGCGTATTCGACAGCTCCTACGAGCAGTACTTC
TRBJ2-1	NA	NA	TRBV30	CAWSAPGGEQFF	TGTGCCTGGAGCGCACCTGGGGGTGAGCAGTTCTTC
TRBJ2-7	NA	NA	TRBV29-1	CSVVYAGDSYEQYF	TGCAGCGTTGTTTATGCAGGAGACTCCTACGAGCAGTACTTC
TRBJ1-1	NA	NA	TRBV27	CASSLSKGALSTEAFF	TGTGCCAGCAGTTTATCGAAGGGAGCCCTGAGCACTGAAGCTTTCTTT